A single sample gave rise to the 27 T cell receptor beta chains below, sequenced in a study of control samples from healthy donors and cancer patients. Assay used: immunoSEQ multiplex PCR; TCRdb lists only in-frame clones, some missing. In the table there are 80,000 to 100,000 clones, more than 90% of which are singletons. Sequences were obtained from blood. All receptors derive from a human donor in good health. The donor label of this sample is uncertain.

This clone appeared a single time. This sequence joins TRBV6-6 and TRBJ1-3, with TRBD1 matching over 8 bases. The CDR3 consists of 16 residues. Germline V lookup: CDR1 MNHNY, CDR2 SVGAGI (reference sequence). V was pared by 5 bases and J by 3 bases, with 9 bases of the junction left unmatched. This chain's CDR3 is CASSPADRGSGNTIYF. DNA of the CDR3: TGTGCCAGCAGTCCAGCCGACAGGGGTAGTGGAAACACCATATATTTT.

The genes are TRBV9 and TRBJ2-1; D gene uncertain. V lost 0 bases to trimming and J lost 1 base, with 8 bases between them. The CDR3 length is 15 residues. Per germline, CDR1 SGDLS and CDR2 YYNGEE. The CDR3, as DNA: TGTGCCAGCAGCGTAGATCCGGCATCCTACAATGAGCAGTTCTTC. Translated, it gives CASSVDPASYNEQFF. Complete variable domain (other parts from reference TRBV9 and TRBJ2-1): DSGVTQTPKHLITATGQRVTLRCSPRSGDLSVYWYQQSLDQGLQFLIQYYNGEERAKGNILERFSAQQFPDLHSELNLSSLELGDSALYFCASSVDPASYNEQFFGPGTRLTVL.

The chain's CDR3 is CASSLLAGGYNEQFF. CDR3 sequence (DNA): TGTGCCAGCAGTTTACTAGCGGGGGGGTACAATGAGCAGTTCTTC. This chain joins TRBV27 and TRBJ2-1; 12 bases align to TRBD2. The CDR3 loop spans 15 amino acids. Germline CDR1 is MNHEY and CDR2 is SMNVEV (reference sequence). With V trimmed by 2 bases and J by 4 bases, 0 bases remained unmatched.

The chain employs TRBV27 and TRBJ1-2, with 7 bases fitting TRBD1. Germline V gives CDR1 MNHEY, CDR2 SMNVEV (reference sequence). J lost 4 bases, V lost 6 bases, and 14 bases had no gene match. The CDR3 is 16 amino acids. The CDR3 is CASSPSTGTVSYGYTF. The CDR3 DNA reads TGTGCCAGCAGCCCTTCCACCGGGACAGTGAGCTATGGCTACACCTTC.

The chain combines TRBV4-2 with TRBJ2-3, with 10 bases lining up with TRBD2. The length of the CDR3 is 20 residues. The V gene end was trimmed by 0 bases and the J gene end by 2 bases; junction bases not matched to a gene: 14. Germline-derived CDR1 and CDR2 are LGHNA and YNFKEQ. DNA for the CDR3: TGTGCCAGCAGCCAAGATTCACGGGCTAGCGGGGGCCGGGTCACAGATACGCAGTATTTT. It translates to CASSQDSRASGGRVTDTQYF.

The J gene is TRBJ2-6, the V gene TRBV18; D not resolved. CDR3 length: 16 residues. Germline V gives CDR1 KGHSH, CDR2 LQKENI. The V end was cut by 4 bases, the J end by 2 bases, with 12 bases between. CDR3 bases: TGTGCCAGCTCACTCACCCCACCCCCTGGGGCCAACGTCCTGACTTTC. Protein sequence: CASSLTPPPGANVLTF.

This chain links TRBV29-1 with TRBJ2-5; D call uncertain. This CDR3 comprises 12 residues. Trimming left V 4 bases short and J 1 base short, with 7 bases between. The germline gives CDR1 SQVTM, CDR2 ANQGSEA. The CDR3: CSVARSQETQYF. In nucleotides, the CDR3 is TGCAGCGTTGCAAGGAGCCAAGAGACCCAGTACTTC.

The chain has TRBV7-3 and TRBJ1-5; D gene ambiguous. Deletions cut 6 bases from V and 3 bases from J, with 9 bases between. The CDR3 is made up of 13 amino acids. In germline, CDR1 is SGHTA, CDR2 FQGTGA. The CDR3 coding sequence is TGTGCCAGCAGTATAGAGCCCAATCAGCCCCAGCATTTT. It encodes CASSIEPNQPQHF.

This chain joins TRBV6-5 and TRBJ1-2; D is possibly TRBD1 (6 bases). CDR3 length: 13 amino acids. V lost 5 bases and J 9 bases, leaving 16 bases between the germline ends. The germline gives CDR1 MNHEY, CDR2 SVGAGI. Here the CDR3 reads CASSPQGKDRYTF. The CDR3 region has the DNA TGTGCCAGCAGTCCCCAGGGGAAAGACCGCTACACCTTC.

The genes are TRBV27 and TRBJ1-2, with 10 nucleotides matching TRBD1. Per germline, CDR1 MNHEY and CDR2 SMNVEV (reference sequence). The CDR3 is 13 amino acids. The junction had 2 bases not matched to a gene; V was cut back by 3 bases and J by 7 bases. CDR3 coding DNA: TGTGCCAGCAGTTTTGGGGACAGGGGTGGCTACACCTTC. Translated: CASSFGDRGGYTF.

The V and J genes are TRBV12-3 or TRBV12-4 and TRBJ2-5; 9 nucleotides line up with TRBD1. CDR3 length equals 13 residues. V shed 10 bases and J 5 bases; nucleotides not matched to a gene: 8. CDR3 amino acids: CATRGQGLETQYF. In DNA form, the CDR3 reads TGTGCCACCCGTGGACAGGGGCTTGAGACCCAGTACTTC.

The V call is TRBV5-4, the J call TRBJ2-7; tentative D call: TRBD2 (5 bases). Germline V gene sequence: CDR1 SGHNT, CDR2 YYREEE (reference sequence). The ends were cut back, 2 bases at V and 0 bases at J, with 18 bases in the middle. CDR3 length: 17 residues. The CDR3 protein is CASSLDYGRFSSYEQYF. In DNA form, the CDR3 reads TGTGCCAGCAGCTTAGACTATGGGCGTTTCAGCTCCTACGAGCAGTACTTC.

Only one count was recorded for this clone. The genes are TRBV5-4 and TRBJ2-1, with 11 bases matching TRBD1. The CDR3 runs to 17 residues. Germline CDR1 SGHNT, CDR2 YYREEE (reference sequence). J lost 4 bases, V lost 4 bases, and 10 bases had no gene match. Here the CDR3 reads CASSLPMGQGGYNEQFF. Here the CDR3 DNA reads TGTGCCAGCAGCCTACCTATGGGACAGGGGGGATACAATGAGCAGTTCTTC.

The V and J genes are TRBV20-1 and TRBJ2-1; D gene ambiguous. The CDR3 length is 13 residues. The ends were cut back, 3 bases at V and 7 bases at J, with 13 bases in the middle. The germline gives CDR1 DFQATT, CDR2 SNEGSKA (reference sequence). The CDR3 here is CSASLDSKNEQFF. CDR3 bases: TGCAGTGCTAGTCTCGACTCCAAGAATGAGCAGTTCTTC.

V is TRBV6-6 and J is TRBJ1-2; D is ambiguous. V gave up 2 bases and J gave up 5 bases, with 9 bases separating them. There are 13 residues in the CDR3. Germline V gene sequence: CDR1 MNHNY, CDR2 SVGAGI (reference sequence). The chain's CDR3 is CASSYKSEYGYTF. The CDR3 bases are TGTGCCAGCAGTTACAAAAGTGAATATGGCTACACCTTC.

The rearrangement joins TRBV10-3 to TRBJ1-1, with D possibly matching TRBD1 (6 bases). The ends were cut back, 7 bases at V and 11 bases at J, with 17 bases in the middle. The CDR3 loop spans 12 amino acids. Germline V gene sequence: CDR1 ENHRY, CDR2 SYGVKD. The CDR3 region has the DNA TGTGCCATCACAGGGGACCTTTCTAGGGCTTTCTTT. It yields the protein CAITGDLSRAFF.

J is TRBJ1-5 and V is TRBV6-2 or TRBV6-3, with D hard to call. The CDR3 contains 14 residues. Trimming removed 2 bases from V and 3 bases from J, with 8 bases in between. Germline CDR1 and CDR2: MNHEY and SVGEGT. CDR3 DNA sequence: TGTGCCAGCAGTTACCCCCCGGACAATCAGCCCCAGCATTTT. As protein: CASSYPPDNQPQHF.

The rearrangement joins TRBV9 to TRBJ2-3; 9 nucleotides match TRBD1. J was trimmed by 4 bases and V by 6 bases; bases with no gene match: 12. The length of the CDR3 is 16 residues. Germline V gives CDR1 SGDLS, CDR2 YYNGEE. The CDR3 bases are TGTGCCAGCACCCAGAGGGACAGGGATGTTGCAGATACGCAGTATTTT. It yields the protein CASTQRDRDVADTQYF.

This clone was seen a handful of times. The CDR3: CASSHKGLSEAFF. DNA of the CDR3: TGTGCCAGCTCACACAAGGGGCTATCTGAAGCTTTCTTT. The genes are TRBV18 and TRBJ1-1; tentatively, D is TRBD1 (5 bases). The CDR3 totals 13 residues. V was pared by 4 bases and J by 6 bases, with 12 bases between. From germline, CDR1 is KGHSH and CDR2 LQKENI.

The CDR3 nucleotides are TGTGCCAGCAGTGATGCCGGGACAGGGGCCAAAAGAGGCTATGGCTACACCTTC. Amino acid sequence: CASSDAGTGAKRGYGYTF. The chain joins TRBV6-2 or TRBV6-3 to TRBJ1-2, with 10 bases that match TRBD1. The germline gives CDR1 MNHEY, CDR2 SVGEGT. Trimming took 5 bases from V and 4 from J; bases not matched to a gene: 16. The CDR3 consists of 18 residues.

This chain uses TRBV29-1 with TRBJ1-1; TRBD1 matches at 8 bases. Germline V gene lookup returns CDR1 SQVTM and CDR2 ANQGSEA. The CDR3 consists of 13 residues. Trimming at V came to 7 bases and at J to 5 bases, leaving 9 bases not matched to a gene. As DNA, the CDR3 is TGCAGCGCGACACCAGGGGGCTGGACTGAAGCTTTCTTT. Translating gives CSATPGGWTEAFF.

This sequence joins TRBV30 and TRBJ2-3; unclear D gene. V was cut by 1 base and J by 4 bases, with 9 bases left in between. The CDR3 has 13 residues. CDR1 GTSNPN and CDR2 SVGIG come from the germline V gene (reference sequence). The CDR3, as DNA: TGTGCCTGGAGTGCCCAAGGAGCAGATACGCAGTATTTT. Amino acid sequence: CAWSAQGADTQYF. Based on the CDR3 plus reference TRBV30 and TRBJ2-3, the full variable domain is SQTIHQWPATLVQPVGSPLSLECTVEGTSNPNLYWYRQAAGRGLQLLFYSVGIGQISSEVPQNLSASRPQDRQFILSSKKLLLSDSGFYLCAWSAQGADTQYFGPGTRLTVL.

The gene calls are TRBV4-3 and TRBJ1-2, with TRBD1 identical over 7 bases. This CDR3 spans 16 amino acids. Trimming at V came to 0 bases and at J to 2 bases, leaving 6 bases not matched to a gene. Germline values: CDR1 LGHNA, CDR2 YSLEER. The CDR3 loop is CASSQELTGWNYGYTF. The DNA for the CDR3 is TGCGCCAGCAGCCAAGAATTGACAGGGTGGAACTATGGCTACACCTTC.

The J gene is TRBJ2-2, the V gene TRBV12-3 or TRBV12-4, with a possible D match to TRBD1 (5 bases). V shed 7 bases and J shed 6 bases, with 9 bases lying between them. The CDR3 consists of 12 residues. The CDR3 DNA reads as TGTGCCAGCAAGTCAGGGTCCGGGGAGCTGTTTTTT. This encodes CASKSGSGELFF.

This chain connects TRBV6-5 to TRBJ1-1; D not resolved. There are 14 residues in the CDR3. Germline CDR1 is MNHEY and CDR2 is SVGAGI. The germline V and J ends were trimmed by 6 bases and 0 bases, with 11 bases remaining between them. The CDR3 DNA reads TGTGCCAGCAGCTCACATACTCTGAACACTGAAGCTTTCTTT. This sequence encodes CASSSHTLNTEAFF.

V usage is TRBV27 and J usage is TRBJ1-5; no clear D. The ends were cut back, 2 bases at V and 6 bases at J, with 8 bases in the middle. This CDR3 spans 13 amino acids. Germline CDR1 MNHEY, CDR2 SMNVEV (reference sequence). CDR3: CASSLVRSQPQHF. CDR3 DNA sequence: TGTGCCAGCAGTTTAGTTAGGTCTCAGCCCCAGCATTTT.

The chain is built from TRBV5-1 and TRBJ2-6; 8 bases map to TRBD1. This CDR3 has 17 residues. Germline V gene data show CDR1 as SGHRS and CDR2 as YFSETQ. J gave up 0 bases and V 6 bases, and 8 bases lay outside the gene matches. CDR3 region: CASTDRGRSSGANVLTF. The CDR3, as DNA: TGCGCCAGCACCGACAGGGGTAGGAGCTCTGGGGCCAACGTCCTGACTTTC.